The 21 T cell receptor beta chains reported below all come from one sample, sequenced in a study of molecular identifiers for immune sequencing clone quantification. TCRdb reprocessed the PCR reads via MiXCR and lists one record per CDR3 protein. Among fewer than 350,000 distinct CDR3 sequences listed, roughly a quarter were seen once. Sequences were obtained from naive CD8+ T cells from blood, with Jurkat cell RNA spiked in. Subset indicated: FACS-sorted CD8+CD4-CCR7+CD45RA+ naive T cells. These TCRs come from a human donor in good health. Some libraries in this study had Jurkat cell RNA spiked in.

This clonotype has at least ten counts. This chain connects TRBV29-1 to TRBJ2-3; no reliable D call. This CDR3 has 11 amino acids. Germline V gene data show CDR1 as SQVTM and CDR2 as ANQGSEA. Trimming removed 5 bases from V and 4 bases from J, with 7 bases in between. CDR3 region: CSVRVADTQYF. DNA for the CDR3: TGCAGCGTTCGGGTAGCAGATACGCAGTATTTT.

In this sample, this clonotype turned up a few times. The J gene is TRBJ1-2, the V gene TRBV6-5; the match to TRBD1 covers 9 bases. This CDR3 is built from 15 residues. J gave up 4 bases and V 0 bases, and 3 bases lay outside the gene matches. Looked up from germline, CDR1 is MNHEY and CDR2 is SVGAGI. CDR3 region: CASSYSIQGAYGYTF. The DNA of the CDR3 is TGTGCCAGCAGTTACTCGATACAGGGGGCCTATGGCTACACCTTC.

This clonotype came up many times. The CDR3 spells CASSTQSYEQYF. The CDR3 coding sequence is TGTGCCAGCAGCACTCAGTCCTACGAGCAGTACTTC. V and J are TRBV7-9 and TRBJ2-7; D gene uncertain. This CDR3 region has 12 residues. Deletions cut 5 bases from V and 1 base from J, with 6 bases between. Germline loops: CDR1 SEHNR, CDR2 FQNEAQ (reference sequence).

CDR3 DNA: TGCGCCAGCAGCCAAGGGTCGTGGCAGAGCACAGATACGCAGTATTTT. Translating gives CASSQGSWQSTDTQYF. The rearrangement links TRBV4-3 to TRBJ2-3; D is unclear. Germline lookup yields CDR1 LGHNA and CDR2 YSLEER. V was pared by 1 base and J by 0 bases, with 11 bases between. There are 16 residues in the CDR3.

This clonotype has a count of ten or more. V is TRBV6-6 and J is TRBJ2-1; D perhaps matches TRBD2 (7 bases). The CDR3 runs to 11 residues. V dropped 7 bases and J dropped 9 bases, with 10 bases sitting between them. Germline CDR1 MNHNY, CDR2 SVGAGI (reference sequence). DNA of the CDR3: TGTGCCAGCAACGGGGGGCGTGAGCAGTTCTTC. Residues: CASNGGREQFF.

A note on this clonotype: A much larger clonotype is one base distant, so this may be a read error. V gene TRBV29-1 combines with J gene TRBJ2-5; D perhaps matches TRBD2 (5 bases). V dropped 2 bases and J dropped 9 bases, with 16 bases sitting between them. The CDR3 covers 13 residues. CDR1 and CDR2 (germline): SQVTM, ANQGSEA. The CDR3 DNA follows: TGCAGCGTTGAACCTGATTTGGAGGAGTCCCAGTACTTC. Its translation is CSVEPDLEESQYF.

The sample holds many counts of this clonotype. CDR3: CSVLEKIRYEQYF. CDR3 bases: TGCAGCGTTTTAGAGAAGATCAGGTACGAGCAGTACTTC. V usage is TRBV29-1 and J usage is TRBJ2-7; no definite D call. Germline V gene data show CDR1 as SQVTM and CDR2 as ANQGSEA. The CDR3 extends over 13 amino acids. V lost 5 bases to trimming and J lost 4 bases, with 15 bases between them.

The CDR3 bases are TGTGCCAGCAGCCGATCGGCCCTAAAACTGTTTTTT. This sequence encodes CASSRSALKLFF. The V and J genes are TRBV16 and TRBJ1-4, with no clear D. V lost 4 bases and J lost 10, with 10 bases in between. There are 12 residues in the CDR3. CDR1 is KGHSY and CDR2 is FQNENV in the germline V gene. The complete variable domain, with remaining parts taken from reference TRBV16 and TRBJ1-4, reads GEEVAQTPKHLVRGEGQKAKLYCAPIKGHSYVFWYQQVLKNEFKFLISFQNENVFDETGMPKERFSAKCLPNSPCSLEIQATKLEDSAVYFCASSRSALKLFFGSGTQLSVL.

This clonotype came up many times. The chain combines TRBV28 with TRBJ2-7, with 9 bases fitting TRBD1. The V gene end was trimmed by 6 bases and the J gene end by 0 bases; junction bases not matched to a gene: 3. The germline V gene has CDR1 MDHEN and CDR2 SYDVKM. CDR3 length: 14 residues. DNA of the CDR3: TGTGCCAGCAGCCGGACAGGGGCCTCCTACGAGCAGTACTTC. Residues: CASSRTGASYEQYF.

As for this clonotype: The junction departs from the called germline gene at one end, perhaps through a read error. The V call is TRBV27, the J call TRBJ2-6; 7 positions agree with TRBD1. CDR1 MNHEY and CDR2 SMNVEV come from the germline V gene (reference sequence). The CDR3 has 18 amino acids. The CDR3 is CASSPFDRVPSGTNVLTF. DNA of the CDR3: TGTGCCAGCAGTCCCTTCGACAGGGTCCCCTCTGGGACCAACGTCCTGACTTTC.

This chain uses TRBV2 with TRBJ2-7; TRBD1 matches 7 bases. The CDR3 runs to 13 residues. Germline CDR1 SNHLY, CDR2 FYNNEI. V trimming: 5 bases; J trimming: 8 bases; junction bases outside the gene matches: 9. CDR3 region: CASSNVGQYQQYF. The CDR3 nucleotides are TGTGCCAGCAGTAACGTGGGACAGTACCAGCAGTACTTC.

This clonotype has only a few counts. The V call is TRBV5-6, the J call TRBJ2-7; D not resolved. With 0 bases removed from V and 2 bases from J, the gap between germline ends came to 9 bases. Germline CDR1 and CDR2: SGHDT and YYEEEE. There are 14 residues in the CDR3. In nucleotides, the CDR3 is TGTGCCAGCAGCTTGGGAAGGCCTGCCTACGAGCAGTACTTC. Its translation is CASSLGRPAYEQYF.

This clonotype occurred many times. The V call is TRBV4-1, the J call TRBJ2-7; possibly TRBD1 for D (5 bases). Trimming removed 0 bases from V and 0 bases from J, with 6 bases in between. The length of the CDR3 is 14 residues. Germline CDR1 MGHRA, CDR2 YSYEKL. This chain's CDR3 is CASSQDDSSYEQYF. The DNA of the CDR3 is TGCGCCAGCAGCCAAGATGACAGCTCCTACGAGCAGTACTTC.

The CDR3 DNA reads TGTGCCAGCAGTTACTCGCGGACAGGGGACACTGAAGCTTTCTTT. It yields the protein CASSYSRTGDTEAFF. The chain carries TRBV6-2 or TRBV6-3 and TRBJ1-1, with TRBD1 identical over 9 bases. The CDR3 covers 15 residues. CDR1 and CDR2 from the germline V gene are MNHEY and SVGEGT. V shed 0 bases and J 3 bases; nucleotides not matched to a gene: 2.

This clonotype appeared a few times. The DNA for the CDR3 is TGTGCCAGCAGGCTACAGACAGGGAGCTCTGGGGCCAACGTCCTGACTTTC. This sequence encodes CASRLQTGSSGANVLTF. The chain recombines TRBV28 with TRBJ2-6; 7 positions agree with TRBD1. CDR3 length: 17 residues. The J segment lost 0 bases and the V segment lost 6 bases, leaving 8 bases of the junction unmatched. Germline values: CDR1 MDHEN, CDR2 SYDVKM.

This clonotype was detected only a few times. V is TRBV14 and J is TRBJ1-1; D ambiguous. The CDR3 extends over 15 amino acids. The V end lost 1 base, the J end lost 0 bases, and 9 bases lay between the germline ends. The V gene's germline CDR1 is SGHDN and CDR2 FVKESK. The CDR3 sequence is CASSQGGGMNTEAFF. The CDR3, as DNA: TGTGCCAGCAGCCAAGGGGGAGGGATGAACACTGAAGCTTTCTTT.

The gene calls are TRBV4-3 and TRBJ1-1; D is uncertain. Trimming cost V 0 bases and J 4 bases, with 12 bases left between them. The germline gives CDR1 LGHNA, CDR2 YSLEER. This CDR3 has 15 amino acids. Here the CDR3 reads CASSQEREMSTEAFF. The DNA for the CDR3 is TGCGCCAGCAGCCAAGAAAGGGAGATGAGCACTGAAGCTTTCTTT.

This clonotype has just a few counts. V and J are TRBV20-1 and TRBJ2-7; D perhaps matches TRBD2 (5 bases). Trimming took off 2 bases at V and 1 base at J, with 9 bases between the two ends. This CDR3 comprises 13 residues. Germline V gene lookup returns CDR1 DFQATT and CDR2 SNEGSKA (reference sequence). This chain's CDR3 is CSARQSGSYEQYF. CDR3 in DNA: TGCAGTGCTAGACAGAGCGGTTCCTACGAGCAGTACTTC.

Regarding this clonotype: A read error may produce the germline difference seen at one junction end. The rearrangement joins TRBV24-1 to TRBJ2-4; 11 positions match TRBD2. Germline V CDR1 and CDR2: KGHDR, SFDVKD. The CDR3 covers 19 residues. CDR3 nucleotide sequence: TGTGCCTCCAGTGATTCTAGGACACTAGCGGGAGCTGGCAAAAACATTCAGTACTTC. It translates to CASSDSRTLAGAGKNIQYF.

The CDR3 nucleotides are TGCGCCAGCAGCCAAGATACGGGGGCGGTCTATGGCTACACCTTC. This sequence encodes CASSQDTGAVYGYTF. The V gene is TRBV4-3, the J gene TRBJ1-2, with D possibly being TRBD1 (6 bases). Trimming left V 0 bases short and J 4 bases short, with 12 bases between. The germline V gene has CDR1 LGHNA and CDR2 YSLEER. The CDR3 extends over 15 amino acids.

This clonotype was seen many times. The chain couples TRBV7-9 to TRBJ1-1; D unresolved. The CDR3 loop spans 14 amino acids. Germline CDR1 SEHNR, CDR2 FQNEAQ (reference sequence). The ends were cut back, 3 bases at V and 0 bases at J, with 8 bases in the middle. The CDR3 DNA reads as TGTGCCAGCAGCTTGAATCTCATGAACACTGAAGCTTTCTTT. It codes for CASSLNLMNTEAFF.